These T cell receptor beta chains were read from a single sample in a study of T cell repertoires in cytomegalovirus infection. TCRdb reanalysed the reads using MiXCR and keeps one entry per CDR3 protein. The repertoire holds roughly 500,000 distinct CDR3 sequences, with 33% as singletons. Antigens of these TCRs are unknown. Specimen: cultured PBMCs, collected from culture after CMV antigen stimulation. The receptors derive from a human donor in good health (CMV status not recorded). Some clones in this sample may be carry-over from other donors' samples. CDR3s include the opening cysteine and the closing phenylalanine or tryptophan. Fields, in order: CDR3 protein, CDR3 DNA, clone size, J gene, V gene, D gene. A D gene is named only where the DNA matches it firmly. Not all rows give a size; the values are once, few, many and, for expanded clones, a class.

cdr3_aa: CASSLGAVNEQFF
cdr3_nt: TGTGCCAGCAGCTTAGGAGCCGTCAATGAGCAGTTCTTC
clone_size: few
j_call: TRBJ2-1
v_call: TRBV7-9
d_call: -

cdr3_aa: CASSMTESDTQYF
cdr3_nt: TGTGCCAGCAGCATGACGGAGTCTGATACGCAGTATTTT
clone_size: -
j_call: TRBJ2-3
v_call: TRBV7-9
d_call: -

cdr3_aa: CASSREQGAYQPQHF
cdr3_nt: TGTGCCAGCAGTCGGGAACAGGGGGCTTATCAGCCCCAGCATTTT
clone_size: -
j_call: TRBJ1-5
v_call: TRBV6-5
d_call: TRBD1

cdr3_aa: CASRDPSYEQYF
cdr3_nt: TGTGCCAGTCGTGACCCATCCTACGAGCAGTACTTC
clone_size: -
j_call: TRBJ2-7
v_call: TRBV19
d_call: -

cdr3_aa: CASSKGAGFETQYF
cdr3_nt: TGTGCCAGCAGCAAGGGGGCCGGGTTCGAGACCCAGTACTTC
clone_size: -
j_call: TRBJ2-5
v_call: TRBV6-1
d_call: TRBD1

cdr3_aa: CASSEIAGGSTYEQYF
cdr3_nt: TGTGCCAGCAGCGAAATAGCGGGAGGTTCGACCTACGAGCAGTACTTC
clone_size: -
j_call: TRBJ2-7
v_call: TRBV6-1
d_call: TRBD2

cdr3_aa: CASETSGRQSYNEQFF
cdr3_nt: TGTGCCAGTGAGACTAGCGGGAGGCAGTCCTACAATGAGCAGTTCTTC
clone_size: few
j_call: TRBJ2-1
v_call: TRBV19
d_call: TRBD2

cdr3_aa: CASSFRPGRRNEKLFF
cdr3_nt: TGTGCCAGCAGCTTCCGACCGGGACGGCGTAATGAAAAACTGTTTTTT
clone_size: -
j_call: TRBJ1-4
v_call: TRBV7-2
d_call: -

cdr3_aa: CASSTGNSGANVLTF
cdr3_nt: TGTGCCAGTAGTACAGGGAATTCAGGGGCCAACGTCCTGACTTTC
clone_size: -
j_call: TRBJ2-6
v_call: TRBV19
d_call: -

cdr3_aa: CASSLGARGDNEQFF
cdr3_nt: TGTGCCAGCAGCTTAGGAGCGCGGGGGGACAATGAGCAGTTCTTC
clone_size: -
j_call: TRBJ2-1
v_call: TRBV11-2
d_call: TRBD2

cdr3_aa: CASSLDQAASQETQYF
cdr3_nt: TGTGCCAGCAGCTTAGATCAGGCGGCTAGTCAAGAGACCCAGTACTTC
clone_size: few
j_call: TRBJ2-5
v_call: TRBV11-2
d_call: -

cdr3_aa: CASSLEVRASETQYF
cdr3_nt: TGTGCCAGCAGCTTAGAAGTGAGGGCATCCGAGACCCAGTACTTC
clone_size: few
j_call: TRBJ2-5
v_call: TRBV7-9
d_call: -

cdr3_aa: CASSSSPRPGQGNTIYF
cdr3_nt: TGTGCCAGCAGCTCGTCGCCGCGACCGGGACAGGGAAACACCATATATTTT
clone_size: -
j_call: TRBJ1-3
v_call: TRBV11-1
d_call: TRBD1

cdr3_aa: CASSVLTSGSAETQYF
cdr3_nt: TGTGCCAGCAGTGTACTAACTAGCGGGAGCGCGGAGACCCAGTACTTC
clone_size: -
j_call: TRBJ2-5
v_call: TRBV11-2
d_call: TRBD2

cdr3_aa: CASRAPGTGNYEQYF
cdr3_nt: TGTGCCAGCAGAGCCCCCGGGACAGGAAATTACGAGCAGTACTTC
clone_size: few
j_call: TRBJ2-7
v_call: TRBV6-2/TRBV6-3
d_call: TRBD1

cdr3_aa: CASSQGTGWTDTQYF
cdr3_nt: TGTGCCAGCAGCCAAGGGACAGGGTGGACAGATACGCAGTATTTT
clone_size: -
j_call: TRBJ2-3
v_call: TRBV14
d_call: TRBD1

cdr3_aa: CASTQDNYNEQFF
cdr3_nt: TGTGCCAGCACCCAGGATAATTACAATGAGCAGTTCTTC
clone_size: -
j_call: TRBJ2-1
v_call: TRBV7-9
d_call: -

cdr3_aa: CASSPVYKWQPQHF
cdr3_nt: TGTGCCAGCAGTCCGGTTTATAAGTGGCAGCCCCAGCATTTT
clone_size: few
j_call: TRBJ1-5
v_call: TRBV6-2/TRBV6-3
d_call: -

cdr3_aa: CASSEEGARGNEQFF
cdr3_nt: TGTGCCAGCAGTGAAGAGGGCGCGAGGGGGAATGAGCAGTTCTTC
clone_size: few
j_call: TRBJ2-1
v_call: TRBV6-1
d_call: -

cdr3_aa: CASRSPRGQYF
cdr3_nt: TGTGCCAGCAGGTCCCCTCGGGGGCAGTACTTC
clone_size: -
j_call: TRBJ2-7
v_call: TRBV6-2/TRBV6-3
d_call: -

cdr3_aa: CSGAGDADTQYF
cdr3_nt: TGCAGTGGAGCGGGAGACGCAGATACGCAGTATTTT
clone_size: -
j_call: TRBJ2-3
v_call: TRBV20-1
d_call: TRBD2

cdr3_aa: CSAPGTRLAGGDYNEQFF
cdr3_nt: TGCAGTGCCCCCGGGACAAGACTAGCGGGAGGGGACTACAATGAGCAGTTCTTC
clone_size: -
j_call: TRBJ2-1
v_call: TRBV20-1
d_call: TRBD2

cdr3_aa: CASSFSAASYEQYF
cdr3_nt: TGCGCCAGCAGCTTTTCGGCAGCCTCCTACGAGCAGTACTTC
clone_size: few
j_call: TRBJ2-7
v_call: TRBV5-1
d_call: -

cdr3_aa: CASSVDRNSNQPQHF
cdr3_nt: TGTGCCAGCAGTGTTGATAGAAATAGCAATCAGCCCCAGCATTTT
clone_size: -
j_call: TRBJ1-5
v_call: TRBV2
d_call: -

cdr3_aa: CASRHRTSGEETQYF
cdr3_nt: TGTGCCAGCAGGCATAGGACTAGCGGGGAAGAGACCCAGTACTTC
clone_size: -
j_call: TRBJ2-5
v_call: TRBV28
d_call: TRBD2

cdr3_aa: CASSIIRGDTDTQYF
cdr3_nt: TGTGCCAGTAGTATCATCAGGGGTGACACAGATACGCAGTATTTT
clone_size: -
j_call: TRBJ2-3
v_call: TRBV19
d_call: -

cdr3_aa: CASSSPRTSGSYNEQFF
cdr3_nt: TGTGCCAGCAGCTCCCCCAGGACTAGCGGCTCCTACAATGAGCAGTTCTTC
clone_size: -
j_call: TRBJ2-1
v_call: TRBV11-2
d_call: TRBD2

cdr3_aa: CASSFRRDRGGNTEAFF
cdr3_nt: TGTGCCAGCAGCTTTCGCCGGGACAGGGGGGGGAACACTGAAGCTTTCTTT
clone_size: -
j_call: TRBJ1-1
v_call: TRBV7-8
d_call: TRBD1

cdr3_aa: CASSSWGGDEQYF
cdr3_nt: TGTGCCAGCAGTTCATGGGGTGGTGACGAGCAGTACTTC
clone_size: -
j_call: TRBJ2-7
v_call: TRBV12-3/TRBV12-4
d_call: -

cdr3_aa: CASSSTARRGESNEKLFF
cdr3_nt: TGTGCCAGCAGCTCAACGGCGAGGCGGGGAGAATCTAATGAAAAACTGTTTTTT
clone_size: many
j_call: TRBJ1-4
v_call: TRBV7-6
d_call: -

cdr3_aa: CSVLISGNTEAFF
cdr3_nt: TGCAGCGTCCTTATATCAGGGAACACTGAAGCTTTCTTT
clone_size: few
j_call: TRBJ1-1
v_call: TRBV29-1
d_call: -

cdr3_aa: CASSRTSYNSPLHF
cdr3_nt: TGTGCCAGTAGTCGGACGTCCTATAATTCACCCCTCCACTTT
clone_size: -
j_call: TRBJ1-6
v_call: TRBV19
d_call: -

cdr3_aa: CAWSISGRGYYNEQFF
cdr3_nt: TGTGCCTGGAGTATAAGCGGGAGAGGGTACTACAATGAGCAGTTCTTC
clone_size: once
j_call: TRBJ2-1
v_call: TRBV30
d_call: TRBD2

cdr3_aa: CASSSQTQGYKNTEAFF
cdr3_nt: TGCGCCAGCAGCTCGCAAACGCAGGGGTATAAGAACACTGAAGCTTTCTTT
clone_size: -
j_call: TRBJ1-1
v_call: TRBV5-1
d_call: -

cdr3_aa: CASSLSGGDDQETQYF
cdr3_nt: TGTGCCAGCAGTTTATCGGGAGGGGACGATCAAGAGACCCAGTACTTC
clone_size: few
j_call: TRBJ2-5
v_call: TRBV28
d_call: TRBD2

cdr3_aa: CASSLTGTPSNQPQHF
cdr3_nt: TGTGCCAGCAGCTTGACCGGGACACCCAGCAATCAGCCCCAGCATTTT
clone_size: many
j_call: TRBJ1-5
v_call: TRBV7-2
d_call: -

cdr3_aa: CASSQIGVQGTWQPQHF
cdr3_nt: TGTGCCAGCAGTCAAATAGGGGTGCAGGGGACATGGCAGCCCCAGCATTTT
clone_size: -
j_call: TRBJ1-5
v_call: TRBV28
d_call: -

cdr3_aa: CASSFGLAGGPNTQYF
cdr3_nt: TGCGCCAGCAGCTTTGGACTAGCGGGAGGGCCGAATACGCAGTATTTT
clone_size: once
j_call: TRBJ2-3
v_call: TRBV5-1
d_call: TRBD2

cdr3_aa: CASSLERLYGSSNEQFF
cdr3_nt: TGTGCCAGCAGCTTAGAAAGACTATACGGGAGTAGCAATGAGCAGTTCTTC
clone_size: -
j_call: TRBJ2-1
v_call: TRBV7-4
d_call: -

cdr3_aa: CASSYPGQGSNTGELFF
cdr3_nt: TGTGCCAGCAGTTACCCGGGACAGGGATCGAACACCGGGGAGCTGTTTTTT
clone_size: once
j_call: TRBJ2-2
v_call: TRBV6-2/TRBV6-3
d_call: TRBD1